A single T cell receptor (beta chain) is shown here with its context. Per the authors' pipeline: Nucleated cell counts were estimated from reference gene primer amplification. TCRdb's copy holds only in-frame clones and misses some; the assay was immunoSEQ multiplex PCR. Clonal size and the V and J genes are those of that table, whereas D and trimming came from the DNA. The sample shows over 250,000 clones, over 65% of them seen only once. The record originates from a study of blood T cell repertoires in COVID-19. For the study at large: Both acute and convalescent COVID-19 samples were obtained from the United States, Italy and Spain. Sample material is recorded as cDNA or gDNA derived from T cells, B-cell-depleted T cells, or PBMCs.

Germline CDR1 reads SGHAT; CDR2 reads FQNNGV. V was pared by 7 bases and J by 0 bases, with 13 bases between. The CDR3 runs 15 residues. The sample consisted of peripheral blood. The rearrangement links TRBV11-2 to TRBJ1-3; maybe TRBD1 (5 bases). The clonotype originates from a woman older than 75 with acute or convalescent COVID-19. The CDR3 here is CASKTQDTSGNTIYF. The DNA for the CDR3 is TGTGCCAGCAAGACGCAGGACACCTCTGGAAACACCATATATTTT.